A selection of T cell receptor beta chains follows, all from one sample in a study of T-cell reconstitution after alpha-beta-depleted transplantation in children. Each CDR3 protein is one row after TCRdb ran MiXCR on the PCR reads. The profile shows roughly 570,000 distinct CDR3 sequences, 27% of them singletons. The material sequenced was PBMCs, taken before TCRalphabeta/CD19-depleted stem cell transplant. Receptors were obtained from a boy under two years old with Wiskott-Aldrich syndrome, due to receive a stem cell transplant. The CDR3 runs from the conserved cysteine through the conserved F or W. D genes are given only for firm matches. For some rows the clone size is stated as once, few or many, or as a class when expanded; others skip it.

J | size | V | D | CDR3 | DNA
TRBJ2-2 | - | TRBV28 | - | CASSFGGTTTGELFF | TGTGCCAGCAGTTTTGGCGGGACGACCACCGGGGAGCTGTTTTTT
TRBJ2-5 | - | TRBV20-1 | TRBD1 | CSAYGTGGPWQETQYF | TGCAGTGCCTACGGGACAGGGGGCCCCTGGCAAGAGACCCAGTACTTC
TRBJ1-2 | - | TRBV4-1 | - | CASSQEGRKRYGYTF | TGCGCCAGCAGCCAAGAAGGGAGGAAGAGATATGGCTACACCTTC
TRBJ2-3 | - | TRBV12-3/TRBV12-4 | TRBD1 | CASSLRQGANTQYF | TGTGCCAGCAGTTTAAGACAGGGGGCAAATACGCAGTATTTT
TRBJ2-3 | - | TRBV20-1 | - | CSASGASRTLDTQYF | TGCAGTGCTAGCGGGGCTAGCAGAACGTTAGATACGCAGTATTTT
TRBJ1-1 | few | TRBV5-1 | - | CASSLARIGNTEAFF | TGCGCCAGCAGCTTGGCCCGGATAGGGAACACTGAAGCTTTCTTT
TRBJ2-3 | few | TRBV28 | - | CASKRAVFPDTQYF | TGTGCCAGCAAACGGGCAGTGTTCCCAGATACGCAGTATTTT
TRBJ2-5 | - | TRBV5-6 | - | CASSLSGIRETQYF | TGTGCCAGCAGCTTGTCCGGGATTCGAGAGACCCAGTACTTC
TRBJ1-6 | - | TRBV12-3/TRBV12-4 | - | CASSLAGPFSPLHF | TGTGCCAGCAGTTTGGCCGGACCGTTCTCCCCCCTCCACTTT
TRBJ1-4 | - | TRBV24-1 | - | CATTTGGAREKLFF | TGTGCCACCACAACCGGTGGGGCGCGCGAAAAACTGTTTTTT
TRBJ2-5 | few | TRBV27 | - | CASSLMAFGSQETQYF | TGTGCCAGCAGTTTAATGGCGTTTGGATCGCAAGAGACCCAGTACTTC
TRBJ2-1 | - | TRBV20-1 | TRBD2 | CSATSRLADNEQFF | TGCAGTGCTACCAGCCGACTAGCGGACAATGAGCAGTTCTTC
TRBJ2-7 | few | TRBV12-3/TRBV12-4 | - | CASGVAYEQYF | TGTGCCTCTGGCGTTGCCTACGAGCAGTACTTC
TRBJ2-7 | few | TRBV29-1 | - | CSVAPGAYEQYF | TGCAGCGTTGCCCCCGGGGCCTACGAGCAGTACTTC
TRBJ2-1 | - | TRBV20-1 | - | CSARDPGVRIYNEQFF | TGCAGTGCTAGAGACCCAGGGGTTCGAATATACAATGAGCAGTTCTTC
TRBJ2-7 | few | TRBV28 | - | CASSLVQGPVYEQYF | TGTGCCAGCAGTTTGGTACAGGGACCGGTCTACGAGCAGTACTTC
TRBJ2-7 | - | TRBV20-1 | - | CSATRASRPEQYF | TGCAGTGCTACACGGGCTAGTCGGCCCGAGCAGTACTTC
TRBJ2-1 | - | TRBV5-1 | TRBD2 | CASSSLGASGRLGTGNEQFF | TGCGCCAGCAGCTCCCTAGGGGCTAGCGGGAGGCTTGGAACGGGCAATGAGCAGTTCTTC
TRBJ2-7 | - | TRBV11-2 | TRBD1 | CASSLDWVDRGLYEQYF | TGTGCCAGCAGCTTAGATTGGGTGGACAGGGGACTCTACGAGCAGTACTTC
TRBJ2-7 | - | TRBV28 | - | CASSKPGPMYYEQYF | TGTGCCAGCAGCAAGCCGGGCCCAATGTACTACGAGCAGTACTTC
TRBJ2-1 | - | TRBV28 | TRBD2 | CASSLTSEGSEQFF | TGTGCCAGCAGTTTAACTAGCGAAGGGTCGGAGCAGTTCTTC
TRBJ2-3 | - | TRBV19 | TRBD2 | CASKLAGQDTQYF | TGTGCCAGTAAGCTAGCGGGACAGGATACGCAGTATTTT
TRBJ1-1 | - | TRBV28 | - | CASSFSGGSGTEAFF | TGTGCCAGCAGTTTTAGTGGCGGGTCGGGCACTGAAGCTTTCTTT
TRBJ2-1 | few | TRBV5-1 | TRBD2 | CASSLMTSGREFF | TGCGCCAGCAGCCTCATGACTAGCGGGAGAGAGTTCTTC
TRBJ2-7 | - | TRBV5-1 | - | CASSTGQVGQHYEQYF | TGCGCCAGCAGCACGGGGCAGGTGGGACAACACTACGAGCAGTACTTC
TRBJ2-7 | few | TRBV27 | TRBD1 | CASSLVGTGGDEQYF | TGTGCCAGCAGTTTAGTGGGGACAGGGGGCGACGAGCAGTACTTC
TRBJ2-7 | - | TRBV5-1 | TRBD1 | CASSQFDRGPYEQYF | TGCGCCAGCAGCCAATTCGACAGGGGGCCCTACGAGCAGTACTTC
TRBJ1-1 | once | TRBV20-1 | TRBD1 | CSALYQGAAEAFF | TGCAGTGCCCTCTATCAGGGGGCCGCTGAAGCTTTCTTT